These 25 T cell receptor beta chains were sequenced from one sample in a study of OX40 agonist ivuxolimab in advanced cancers. Libraries were prepared by immunoSEQ multiplex PCR; TCRdb keeps only in-frame clonotypes and omits some of them. The sample has approximately 76,000 clones, 70% to 90% seen once. The material sequenced was CD4+ or CD8+ T cells sorted from blood, taken in a trial of the OX40 agonist ivuxolimab. These receptors were obtained from an adult with an advanced solid tumor such as melanoma, head and neck, liver or kidney cancer.

V gene TRBV9 combines with J gene TRBJ2-5, with 10 positions matching TRBD1. The J call could be wrong; TRBJ2-7 is a better fit for the DNA end. The CDR3 spans 15 residues. The germline gives CDR1 SGDLS, CDR2 YYNGEE. The CDR3 sequence: CASSVDGTGVDEQYF. The CDR3, as DNA: TGTGCCAGCAGCGTAGATGGGACAGGGGTCGACGAGCAGTACTTC.

This clone was observed a single time. This sequence joins TRBV5-1 and TRBJ2-2, with a possible D match to TRBD1 (5 bases). There are 18 residues in the CDR3. Germline CDR1 is SGHRS and CDR2 is YFSETQ. V was clipped by 0 bases and J by 0 bases, with 15 bases between them. The CDR3 loop is CASSLGQSNLANTGELFF. The DNA for the CDR3 is TGCGCCAGCAGCTTGGGACAGTCCAACCTTGCGAACACCGGGGAGCTGTTTTTT.

V is TRBV5-4 and J is TRBJ2-7; 12 nucleotides line up with TRBD1. Germline-derived CDR1 and CDR2 are SGHNT and YYREEE (reference sequence). V shed 4 bases and J 2 bases; nucleotides not matched to a gene: 4. CDR3 length: 15 residues. The CDR3 sequence is CASSPGQGAAYEQYF. CDR3 coding DNA: TGTGCCAGCAGCCCGGGACAGGGGGCGGCCTACGAGCAGTACTTC.

This chain links TRBV27 with TRBJ2-2; the D is unclear. This CDR3 region has 11 residues. Germline CDR1 reads MNHEY; CDR2 reads SMNVEV (reference sequence). V was trimmed by 3 bases and J by 7 bases, leaving 3 bases between them. The CDR3 coding sequence is TGTGCCAGCAGTTTCAGCGGGGAGCTGTTTTTT. This sequence encodes CASSFSGELFF.

This chain links TRBV27 with TRBJ2-3; D may correspond to TRBD1 or TRBD2 (6 bases each). CDR3 size: 16 residues. V was pared by 4 bases and J by 4 bases, with 18 bases between. Germline V CDR1 and CDR2: MNHEY, SMNVEV (reference sequence). The CDR3 DNA follows: TGTGCCAGCAGTTCCCCGGCAGGGGAGGTAGCAGATACGCAGTATTTT. Its translation: CASSSPAGEVADTQYF.

The chain recombines TRBV5-6 with TRBJ2-1, with TRBD2 matching 8 bases. J lost 4 bases, V lost 2 bases, and 2 bases had no gene match. The CDR3 runs 14 residues. Per germline, CDR1 SGHDT and CDR2 YYEEEE. CDR3: CASSFSGTYNEQFF. CDR3 nucleotide sequence: TGTGCCAGCAGCTTTAGCGGGACTTACAATGAGCAGTTCTTC.

This chain joins TRBV7-2 and TRBJ1-2; 7 nucleotides match TRBD1. The V gene's germline CDR1 is SGHTA and CDR2 FQGNSA. This CDR3 is 13 amino acids long. The ends lost 5 bases at V and 6 bases at J; junction bases unmatched: 6. The CDR3 region is CASSRGRGNGYTF. CDR3 coding DNA: TGTGCCAGCAGCAGGGGCAGGGGGAATGGCTACACCTTC.

The chain links TRBV7-8 to TRBJ2-1; D is unresolved. Trimming shortened V by 4 bases and J by 0 bases, and 13 bases separated the two germline ends. CDR1 and CDR2 (germline): SGHVS, FQNEAQ. The CDR3 has 16 amino acids. As DNA, the CDR3 is TGTGCCAGCAGCTCCCCATTTGACATCTCCTACAATGAGCAGTTCTTC. It translates to CASSSPFDISYNEQFF.

This chain's CDR3 is CASSKSTDTQYF. The CDR3 nucleotides read TGTGCCAGCAGCAAATCAACGGATACGCAGTATTTT. V usage is TRBV7-6 and J usage is TRBJ2-3; no clear D. Germline CDR1 is SGHVS and CDR2 is FNYEAQ. V dropped 5 bases and J dropped 6 bases, with 9 bases sitting between them. The CDR3 length is 12 residues.

The rearrangement links TRBV6-5 to TRBJ2-3, with a possible D match to TRBD2 (6 bases). Germline V CDR1 and CDR2: MNHEY, SVGAGI. The CDR3 covers 14 residues. V lost 3 bases and J lost 0, with 7 bases in between. CDR3 sequence (DNA): TGTGCCAGCAGTTATGCGGGGAGCACAGATACGCAGTATTTT. Its protein product is CASSYAGSTDTQYF.

This rearrangement joins TRBV5-1 to TRBJ2-5, with a weak D call TRBD2 (5 bases). This CDR3 comprises 14 residues. Germline CDR1 is SGHRS and CDR2 is YFSETQ. The germline V and J ends were trimmed by 0 bases and 7 bases, with 13 bases remaining between them. CDR3 residues: CASSLAGEGRTQYF. DNA of the CDR3: TGCGCCAGCAGCTTGGCCGGTGAGGGTCGGACCCAGTACTTC.

The chain recombines TRBV5-4 with TRBJ1-2; D perhaps matches TRBD1 (6 bases). The germline V gene has CDR1 SGHNT and CDR2 YYREEE (reference sequence). CDR3 length: 13 residues. Trimming pared 4 bases from V and 5 bases from J, leaving 12 bases between. The CDR3 nucleotides are TGTGCCAGCAGCGCGGGGGGGCTGTATGGCTACACCTTC. Translating it yields CASSAGGLYGYTF.

The J gene is TRBJ2-7, the V gene TRBV5-6; 8 nucleotides align to TRBD2. Germline loops: CDR1 SGHDT, CDR2 YYEEEE. The CDR3 has 12 amino acids. V lost 4 bases, J lost 4 bases, and 1 base stayed unmatched. CDR3 bases: TGTGCCAGCAGCCCGGGGGGGTACGAGCAGTACTTC. Protein product: CASSPGGYEQYF.

The chain carries TRBV4-2 and TRBJ2-3; no firm D call. The CDR3 totals 13 residues. Trimming stripped 0 bases from V and 9 bases from J, with 10 bases between. Germline assignment: CDR1 LGHNA and CDR2 YNFKEQ. The CDR3 DNA follows: TGTGCCAGCAGCCAAGAAACGATGGCGACGCAGTATTTT. It yields the protein CASSQETMATQYF.

The chain is built from TRBV7-2 and TRBJ2-3; the D is unclear. Trimming shortened V by 5 bases and J by 4 bases, and 19 bases separated the two germline ends. This CDR3 is 16 amino acids long. Germline-derived CDR1 and CDR2 are SGHTA and FQGNSA. In DNA form, the CDR3 reads TGTGCCAGCAGCCTCTTTCCGGGTGGGAAGGCAGATACGCAGTATTTT. It encodes CASSLFPGGKADTQYF. Looking up the rest from reference TRBV7-2 and TRBJ2-3 gives the full variable domain: GAGVSQSPSNKVTEKGKDVELRCDPISGHTALYWYRQSLGQGLEFLIYFQGNSAPDKSGLPSDRFSAERTGGSVSTLTIQRTQQEDSAVYLCASSLFPGGKADTQYFGPGTRLTVL.

The chain couples TRBV7-2 to TRBJ2-6, with 8 bases that match TRBD1. This CDR3 has 16 amino acids. CDR1 is SGHTA and CDR2 is FQGNSA in the germline V gene. V lost 5 bases to trimming and J lost 3 bases; unmatched junction nucleotides: 6. CDR3 coding DNA: TGTGCCAGCAGCCCGCGGACAGGGTATGGGGCCAACGTCCTGACTTTC. As protein: CASSPRTGYGANVLTF. The full variable domain, its missing parts supplied by reference TRBV7-2 and TRBJ2-6, is GAGVSQSPSNKVTEKGKDVELRCDPISGHTALYWYRQSLGQGLEFLIYFQGNSAPDKSGLPSDRFSAERTGGSVSTLTIQRTQQEDSAVYLCASSPRTGYGANVLTFGAGSRLTVL.

The chain combines TRBV19 with TRBJ2-2; D may be TRBD1 (6 bases). This CDR3 comprises 15 residues. V lost 4 bases, J lost 2 bases, and 11 bases lay in between. Per the germline V gene, CDR1 is LNHDA and CDR2 is SQIVND (reference sequence). The CDR3 region has the DNA TGTGCCAGTAGTACCGGGACAAGAAACACCGGGGAGCTGTTTTTT. As protein: CASSTGTRNTGELFF.

The rearrangement uses TRBV5-8 and TRBJ2-1; D ambiguous. Germline CDR1 SGHTS, CDR2 YDEGEE. V was clipped by 1 base and J by 8 bases, with 10 bases between them. CDR3 size: 13 residues. Written as DNA, the CDR3 is TGTGCCAGCAGCTTGATTGGATTGGATGAGCAGTTCTTC. Translating gives CASSLIGLDEQFF.

The chain carries TRBV5-1 and TRBJ1-1; D not resolved. V was clipped by 0 bases and J by 3 bases, with 9 bases between them. The CDR3 length is 14 residues. Germline V gene sequence: CDR1 SGHRS, CDR2 YFSETQ. CDR3 sequence (DNA): TGCGCCAGCAGCTTGGGATACCGGGACACTGAAGCTTTCTTT. Its protein product is CASSLGYRDTEAFF. The variable domain in full, completed from reference TRBV5-1 and TRBJ1-1, reads KAGVTQTPRYLIKTRGQQVTLSCSPISGHRSVSWYQQTPGQGLQFLFEYFSETQRNKGNFPGRFSGRQFSNSRSEMNVSTLELGDSALYLCASSLGYRDTEAFFGQGTRLTVV.

CDR3: CASSLGQGTEAFF. The CDR3 DNA reads TGTGCCAGCAGCCTAGGACAGGGCACTGAAGCTTTCTTT. V is TRBV7-6 and J is TRBJ1-1; 8 bases match TRBD1. Trimming cost V 5 bases and J 4 bases; bases outside gene matches: 3. CDR1 and CDR2 (germline): SGHVS, FNYEAQ. This CDR3 has 13 amino acids.

This clone was observed a single time. J is TRBJ2-7 and V is TRBV4-3; D is uncertain. V gave up 0 bases and J gave up 0 bases, with 6 bases separating them. Germline V gives CDR1 LGHNA, CDR2 YSLEER. CDR3 length: 14 residues. The DNA of the CDR3 is TGCGCCAGCAGCCAAGATGCTACCTCCTACGAGCAGTACTTC. It yields the protein CASSQDATSYEQYF.

The CDR3 reads CASSLLGNSYEQYF. The CDR3 nucleotides read TGTGCCAGCAGCTTGTTGGGTAACTCCTACGAGCAGTACTTC. The chain links TRBV5-4 to TRBJ2-7; D unclear. Germline CDR1 SGHNT, CDR2 YYREEE (reference sequence). V lost 1 base to trimming and J lost 0 bases, with 8 bases between them. This CDR3 is built from 14 residues.

The rearrangement links TRBV12-2 to TRBJ2-1; the DNA was not used to check the table's D call, TRBD2. TRBV12-2 has pseudogene status. The CDR3 has 15 amino acids. The CDR3 sequence: CAPRRLAGENNEQFF. DNA for the CDR3: TGTGCCCCCCGGCGACTAGCGGGAGAGAACAATGAGCAGTTCTTC.

This clone was observed once. The V call is TRBV7-9, the J call TRBJ2-1; D remains ambiguous. In germline, CDR1 is SEHNR, CDR2 FQNEAQ (reference sequence). The CDR3 is 14 amino acids. Trimming cost V 4 bases and J 4 bases, with 11 bases left between them. CDR3 bases: TGTGCCAGCAGCTACGACACGGGTTACAATGAGCAGTTCTTC. Its protein is CASSYDTGYNEQFF. Variable domain in full (rest from reference TRBV7-9 and TRBJ2-1): DTGVSQNPRHKITKRGQNVTFRCDPISEHNRLYWYRQTLGQGPEFLTYFQNEAQLEKSRLLSDRFSAERPKGSFSTLEIQRTEQGDSAMYLCASSYDTGYNEQFFGPGTRLTVL.

The chain carries TRBV7-2 and TRBJ1-3; D is perhaps TRBD1 (5 bases). With 5 bases removed from V and 4 bases from J, the gap between germline ends came to 9 bases. The CDR3 runs 13 residues. Germline CDR1 SGHTA, CDR2 FQGNSA. CDR3 DNA sequence: TGTGCCAGCAGCATCGACAGCGGAAACACCATATATTTT. Translation: CASSIDSGNTIYF.